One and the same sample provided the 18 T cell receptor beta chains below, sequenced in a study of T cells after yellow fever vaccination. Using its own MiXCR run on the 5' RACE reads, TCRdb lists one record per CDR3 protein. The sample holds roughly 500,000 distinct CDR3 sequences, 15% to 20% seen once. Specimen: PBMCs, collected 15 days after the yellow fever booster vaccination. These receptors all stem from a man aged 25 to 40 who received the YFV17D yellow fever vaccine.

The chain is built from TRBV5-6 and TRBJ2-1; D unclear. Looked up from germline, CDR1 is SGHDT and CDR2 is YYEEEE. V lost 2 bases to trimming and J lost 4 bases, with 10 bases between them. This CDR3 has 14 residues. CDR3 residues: CASSFSTHYNEQFF. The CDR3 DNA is TGTGCCAGCAGCTTTTCGACCCATTACAATGAGCAGTTCTTC.

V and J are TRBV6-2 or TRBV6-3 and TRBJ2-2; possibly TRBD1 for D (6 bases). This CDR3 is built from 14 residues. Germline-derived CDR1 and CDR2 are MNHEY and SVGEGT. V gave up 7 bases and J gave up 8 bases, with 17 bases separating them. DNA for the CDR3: TGTGCCAGCAACCCATCACAGGGCCTGGGGGAGCTGTTTTTT. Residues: CASNPSQGLGELFF.

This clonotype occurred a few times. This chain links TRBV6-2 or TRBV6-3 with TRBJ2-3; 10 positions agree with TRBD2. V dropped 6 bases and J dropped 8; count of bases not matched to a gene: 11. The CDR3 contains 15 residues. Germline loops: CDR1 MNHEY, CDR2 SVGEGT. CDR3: CASRMIGLAVVTQYF. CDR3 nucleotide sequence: TGTGCCAGCAGGATGATTGGACTAGCGGTAGTTACGCAGTATTTT.

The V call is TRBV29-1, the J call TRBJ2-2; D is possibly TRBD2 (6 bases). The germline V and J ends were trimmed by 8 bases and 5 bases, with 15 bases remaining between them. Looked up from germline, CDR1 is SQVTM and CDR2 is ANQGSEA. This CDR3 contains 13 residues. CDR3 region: CSTSREVTGELFF. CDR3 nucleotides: TGCAGCACAAGTAGGGAGGTGACCGGGGAGCTGTTTTTT.

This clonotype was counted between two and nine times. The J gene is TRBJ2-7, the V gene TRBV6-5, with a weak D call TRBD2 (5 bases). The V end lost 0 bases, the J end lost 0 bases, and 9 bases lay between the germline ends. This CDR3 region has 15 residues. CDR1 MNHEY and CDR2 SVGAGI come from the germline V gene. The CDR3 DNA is TGTGCCAGCAGTTACTCCTTGGCGGGCTCCTACGAGCAGTACTTC. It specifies CASSYSLAGSYEQYF.

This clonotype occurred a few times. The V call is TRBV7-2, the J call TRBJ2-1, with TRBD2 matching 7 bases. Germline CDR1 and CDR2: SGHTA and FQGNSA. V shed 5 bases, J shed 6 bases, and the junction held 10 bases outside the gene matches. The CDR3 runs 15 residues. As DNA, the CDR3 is TGTGCCAGCAGCCTCGCCTGGGGGGGGTCCAATGAGCAGTTCTTC. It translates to CASSLAWGGSNEQFF.

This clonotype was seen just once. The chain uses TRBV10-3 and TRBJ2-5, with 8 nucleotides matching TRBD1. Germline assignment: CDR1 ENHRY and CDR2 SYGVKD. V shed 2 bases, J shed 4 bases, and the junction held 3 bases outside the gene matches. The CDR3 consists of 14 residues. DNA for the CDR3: TGTGCCATCAGTGAGATAACAGGGGGAGAGACCCAGTACTTC. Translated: CAISEITGGETQYF.

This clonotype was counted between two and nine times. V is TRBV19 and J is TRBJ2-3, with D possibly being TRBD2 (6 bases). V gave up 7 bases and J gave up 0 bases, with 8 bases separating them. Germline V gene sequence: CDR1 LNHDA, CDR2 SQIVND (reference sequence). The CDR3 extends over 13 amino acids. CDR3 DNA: TGTGCCAGTAAGAGCGGGAGCACAGATACGCAGTATTTT. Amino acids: CASKSGSTDTQYF.

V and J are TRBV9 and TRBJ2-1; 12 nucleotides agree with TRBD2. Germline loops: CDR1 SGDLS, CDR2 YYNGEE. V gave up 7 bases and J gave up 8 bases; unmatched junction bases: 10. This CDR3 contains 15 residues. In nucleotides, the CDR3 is TGTGCCAGCTCACAGACTAGCGGGAGTATCGATGAGCAGTTCTTC. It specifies CASSQTSGSIDEQFF.

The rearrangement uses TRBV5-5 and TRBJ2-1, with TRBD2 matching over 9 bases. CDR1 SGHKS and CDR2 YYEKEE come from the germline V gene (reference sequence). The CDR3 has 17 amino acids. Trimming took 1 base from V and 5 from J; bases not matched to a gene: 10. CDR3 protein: CASSLTAGGRWDNEQFF. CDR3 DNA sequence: TGTGCCAGCAGCTTGACGGCGGGAGGGCGATGGGACAATGAGCAGTTCTTC.

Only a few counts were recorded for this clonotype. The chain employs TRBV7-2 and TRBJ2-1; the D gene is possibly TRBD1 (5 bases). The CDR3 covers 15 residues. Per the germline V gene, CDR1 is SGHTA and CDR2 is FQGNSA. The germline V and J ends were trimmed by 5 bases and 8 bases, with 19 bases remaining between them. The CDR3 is CASSVRVTPKYEQFF. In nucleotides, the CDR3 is TGTGCCAGCAGCGTCAGGGTTACCCCTAAGTATGAGCAGTTCTTC.

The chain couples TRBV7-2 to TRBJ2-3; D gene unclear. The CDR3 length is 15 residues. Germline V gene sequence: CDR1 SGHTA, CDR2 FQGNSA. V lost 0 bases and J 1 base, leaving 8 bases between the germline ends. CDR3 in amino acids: CASSLAVGRTDTQYF. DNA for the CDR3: TGTGCCAGCAGCTTAGCGGTGGGCCGCACAGATACGCAGTATTTT. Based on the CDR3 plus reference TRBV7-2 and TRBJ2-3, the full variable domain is GAGVSQSPSNKVTEKGKDVELRCDPISGHTALYWYRQSLGQGLEFLIYFQGNSAPDKSGLPSDRFSAERTGGSVSTLTIQRTQQEDSAVYLCASSLAVGRTDTQYFGPGTRLTVL.

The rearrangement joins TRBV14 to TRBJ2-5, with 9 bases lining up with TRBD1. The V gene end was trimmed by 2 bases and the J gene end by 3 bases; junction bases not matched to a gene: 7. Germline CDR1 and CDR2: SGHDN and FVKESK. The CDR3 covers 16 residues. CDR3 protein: CASSQPGTGRKETQYF. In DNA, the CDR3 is TGTGCCAGCAGCCAACCTGGGACAGGGAGGAAAGAGACCCAGTACTTC.

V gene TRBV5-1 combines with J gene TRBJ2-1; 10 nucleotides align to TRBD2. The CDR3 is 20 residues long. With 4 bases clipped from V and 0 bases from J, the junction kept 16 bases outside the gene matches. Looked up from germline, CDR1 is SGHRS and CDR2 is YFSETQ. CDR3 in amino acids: CASSPKPTGTSASSYNEQFF. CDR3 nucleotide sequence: TGCGCCAGCAGCCCCAAGCCGACAGGGACTAGCGCCAGCTCCTACAATGAGCAGTTCTTC.

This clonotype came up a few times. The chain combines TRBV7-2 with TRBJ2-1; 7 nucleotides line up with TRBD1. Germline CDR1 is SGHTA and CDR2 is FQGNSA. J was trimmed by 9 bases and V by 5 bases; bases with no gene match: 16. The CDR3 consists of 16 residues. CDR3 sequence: CASSTRTGEFRGEQFF. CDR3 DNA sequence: TGTGCCAGCAGCACCCGGACAGGTGAATTTAGGGGTGAGCAGTTCTTC.

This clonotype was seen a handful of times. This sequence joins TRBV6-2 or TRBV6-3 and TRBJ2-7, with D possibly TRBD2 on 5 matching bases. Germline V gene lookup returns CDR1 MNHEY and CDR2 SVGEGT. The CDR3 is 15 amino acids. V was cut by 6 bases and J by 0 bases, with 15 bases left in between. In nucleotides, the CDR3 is TGTGCCAGCAGCCCCCTCGGGGTGAGCTCCTACGAGCAGTACTTC. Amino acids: CASSPLGVSSYEQYF.

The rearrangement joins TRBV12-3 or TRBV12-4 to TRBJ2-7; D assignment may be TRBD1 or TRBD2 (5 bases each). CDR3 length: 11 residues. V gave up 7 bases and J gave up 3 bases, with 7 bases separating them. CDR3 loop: CASTGSYEQYF. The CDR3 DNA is TGTGCCAGCACAGGGAGCTACGAGCAGTACTTC.

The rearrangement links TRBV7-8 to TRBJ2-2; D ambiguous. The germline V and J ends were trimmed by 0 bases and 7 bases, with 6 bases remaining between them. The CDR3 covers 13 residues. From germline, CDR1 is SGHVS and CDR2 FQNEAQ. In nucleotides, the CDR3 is TGTGCCAGCAGCTTAGCCGATGGCGGGGAGCTGTTTTTT. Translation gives CASSLADGGELFF.